Following are 2 T cell receptor beta chains from one sample sequenced in a study of patients and donors after allogeneic stem cell transplantation. TCRdb reprocessed the RT-PCR reads via MiXCR and lists one record per CDR3 protein. The sample carries hundreds of thousands of distinct CDR3 sequences, 16% recorded once. The sequenced sample was blood, either unsorted or a sorted T cell fraction (not recorded which). The origin of the receptors is a human donor who was either an allogeneic HSCT recipient or a stem cell or donor lymphocyte infusion donor (not recorded which). It is not recorded whose cells these are; they may come from a transplant donor.

This clonotype turned up a few times. The rearrangement joins TRBV4-2 to TRBJ2-1, with D perhaps matching TRBD1 (5 bases). Trimming pared 4 bases from V and 0 bases from J, leaving 19 bases between. The CDR3 has 18 amino acids. Looked up from germline, CDR1 is LGHNA and CDR2 is YNFKEQ. In DNA form, the CDR3 reads TGTGCCAGCAGCCGTAGAGCCCATGGCGACAGCTCCTACAATGAGCAGTTCTTC. Translating it yields CASSRRAHGDSSYNEQFF.

The chain employs TRBV29-1 and TRBJ1-2, with 8 bases that match TRBD1. This CDR3 contains 14 residues. The germline CDR1 and CDR2 sequences are SQVTM and ANQGSEA. V lost 3 bases to trimming and J lost 5 bases; unmatched junction nucleotides: 8. CDR3 sequence: CSVEGTGRPYGYTF. As DNA, the CDR3 is TGCAGCGTTGAGGGGACAGGCCGACCGTATGGCTACACCTTC.